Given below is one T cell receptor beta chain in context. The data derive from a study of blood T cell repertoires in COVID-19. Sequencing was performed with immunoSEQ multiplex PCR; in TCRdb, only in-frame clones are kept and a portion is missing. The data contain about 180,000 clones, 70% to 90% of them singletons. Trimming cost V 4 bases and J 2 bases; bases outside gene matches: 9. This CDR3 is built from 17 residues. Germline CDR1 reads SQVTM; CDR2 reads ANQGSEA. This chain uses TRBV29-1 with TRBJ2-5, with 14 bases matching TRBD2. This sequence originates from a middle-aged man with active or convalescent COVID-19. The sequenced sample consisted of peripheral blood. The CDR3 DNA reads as TGCAGCGTTGTAAGTGGACTAGCGGGGGGCCCGCAAGAGACCCAGTACTTC. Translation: CSVVSGLAGGPQETQYF.